One sample yielded the 21 T cell receptor beta chains listed below, sequenced in a study of blood T cell repertoires in COVID-19 (dated by TCRdb to the early 2020s). Library preparation employed the immunoSEQ multiplex PCR assay. TCRdb provides this immuneACCESS table in a form limited to in-frame rearrangements. Some clones are lacking; in checked studies, under half of them reflect an unresolved V gene, and why the rest are absent is not known. The sample table records approximately 670,000 clones; 70% to 90% of these occur just once. Roughly 0.25% of the sample belongs to the ten largest clones. Sequencing input: peripheral blood. These TCRs come from a woman between 18 and 29 years old with acute or convalescent COVID-19.

The chain has TRBV7-9 and TRBJ1-1; D is unclear. Looked up from germline, CDR1 is SEHNR and CDR2 is FQNEAQ (reference sequence). The ends were cut back, 1 base at V and 4 bases at J, with 19 bases in the middle. CDR3 length equals 17 residues. The DNA for the CDR3 is TGTGCCAGCAGCTTAGTGATTGGCTTTGTAGGGAGCACTGAAGCTTTCTTT. Its protein is CASSLVIGFVGSTEAFF.

This sequence joins TRBV12-5 and TRBJ2-4; 10 bases line up with TRBD2. Germline assignment: CDR1 LGHNT and CDR2 FRNRAP. This CDR3 has 20 residues. V lost 1 base and J lost 0; bases outside the gene matches: 12. CDR3 amino acids: CASGLAILAGVPLAKNIQYF. CDR3 nucleotides: TGTGCTAGTGGTTTGGCTATCCTAGCGGGGGTGCCGCTAGCCAAAAACATTCAGTACTTC.

The chain is built from TRBV11-2 and TRBJ1-1; a possible D gene is TRBD1 (5 bases). V lost 2 bases and J 0 bases, leaving 16 bases between the germline ends. Looked up from germline, CDR1 is SGHAT and CDR2 is FQNNGV. There are 17 residues in the CDR3. The CDR3 bases are TGTGCCAGCAGCTTAAGGGCAGGCCGGGGGGTGAACACTGAAGCTTTCTTT. It translates to CASSLRAGRGVNTEAFF. The whole variable domain, remainder taken from reference TRBV11-2 and TRBJ1-1, is EAGVAQSPRYKIIEKRQSVAFWCNPISGHATLYWYQQILGQGPKLLIQFQNNGVVDDSQLPKDRFSAERLKGVDSTLKIQPAKLEDSAVYLCASSLRAGRGVNTEAFFGQGTRLTVV.

The J gene is TRBJ2-3, the V gene TRBV7-2; D not resolved. With 1 base removed from V and 3 bases from J, the gap between germline ends came to 8 bases. This CDR3 comprises 14 residues. In germline, CDR1 is SGHTA, CDR2 FQGNSA. The CDR3 here is CASSLELATDTQYF. DNA for the CDR3: TGTGCCAGCAGCTTAGAATTAGCTACAGATACGCAGTATTTT.

The V call is TRBV18, the J call TRBJ1-2; D gene ambiguous. Germline V lookup: CDR1 KGHSH, CDR2 LQKENI. CDR3 length: 15 residues. V was pared by 2 bases and J by 7 bases, with 17 bases between. CDR3 sequence (DNA): TGTGCCAGCTCACCAAATGCTAAGGGTGGGAGTGGCTACACCTTC. This translates into CASSPNAKGGSGYTF.

The chain combines TRBV9 with TRBJ2-7; the D gene is possibly TRBD1 (5 bases). The CDR3 spans 14 residues. V lost 0 bases and J 2 bases, leaving 9 bases between the germline ends. Germline CDR1 is SGDLS and CDR2 is YYNGEE. The CDR3 bases are TGTGCCAGCAGCGTAGATATGGGGCCCTACGAGCAGTACTTC. It codes for CASSVDMGPYEQYF.

V and J are TRBV6-5 and TRBJ1-1, with D perhaps matching TRBD1 (5 bases). The CDR3 loop spans 14 amino acids. Trimming took 6 bases from V and 3 from J, leaving 14 bases between them. CDR1 is MNHEY, CDR2 SVGAGI, per germline. CDR3 sequence reads: CASSSGFRDTEAFF. CDR3 coding DNA: TGTGCCAGCAGCTCAGGGTTTAGGGACACTGAAGCTTTCTTT.

In this sample, this clone turned up a few times. The chain uses TRBV7-2 and TRBJ1-5; D unclear. The germline V and J ends were trimmed by 1 base and 5 bases, with 6 bases remaining between them. Germline CDR1 SGHTA, CDR2 FQGNSA. The CDR3 contains 13 residues. CDR3 coding DNA: TGTGCCAGCAGCTTAGTGGGCGATCAGCCCCAGCATTTT. It translates to CASSLVGDQPQHF.

This clone was seen only a few times. The chain carries TRBV4-3 and TRBJ2-6; a weak D match, TRBD1 (6 bases). Germline lookup yields CDR1 LGHNA and CDR2 YSLEER. The CDR3 spans 16 residues. V lost 0 bases to trimming and J lost 0 bases, with 6 bases between them. The CDR3 spells CASSQEDSSGANVLTF. CDR3 coding DNA: TGCGCCAGCAGCCAAGAGGACAGCTCTGGGGCCAACGTCCTGACTTTC.

This chain uses TRBV19 with TRBJ1-2; 7 bases fit TRBD1. Germline CDR1 and CDR2: LNHDA and SQIVND (reference sequence). The V gene end was trimmed by 8 bases and the J gene end by 13 bases; junction bases not matched to a gene: 16. The CDR3 consists of 13 residues. CDR3 nucleotide sequence: TGTGCCAGTGGGACTCGGACAGGCCCATTCGGCACCTTC. It translates to CASGTRTGPFGTF. The full variable domain, with the rest looked up from reference TRBV19 and TRBJ1-2, is DGGITQSPKYLFRKEGQNVTLSCEQNLNHDAMYWYRQDPGQGLRLIYYSQIVNDFQKGDIAEGYSVSREKKESFPLTVTSAQKNPTAFYLCASGTRTGPFGTFGSGTRLTVV.

The chain joins TRBV3-1 (or the pseudogene TRBV3-2) to TRBJ2-5; 9 nucleotides match TRBD1. The CDR3 runs to 16 residues. Germline CDR1 reads LGHDT; CDR2 reads YNNKEL (reference sequence). With 2 bases clipped from V and 3 bases from J, the junction kept 7 bases outside the gene matches. For the CDR3, the DNA is TGTGCCAGCAGCCAACTCGGGGACAGGGTTGAAGAGACCCAGTACTTC. Translation gives CASSQLGDRVEETQYF.

The J gene is TRBJ1-1, the V gene TRBV7-6; 7 nucleotides agree with TRBD1. The ends lost 6 bases at V and 3 bases at J; junction bases unmatched: 10. Germline assignment: CDR1 SGHVS and CDR2 FNYEAQ. This CDR3 has 15 amino acids. CDR3 nucleotide sequence: TGTGCCAGCAGTTCAACAGGGGCGCGTGACACTGAAGCTTTCTTT. Protein: CASSSTGARDTEAFF.

The chain uses TRBV24-1 and TRBJ2-7; 15 bases fit TRBD2. The CDR3 loop spans 16 amino acids. V shed 9 bases, J shed 4 bases, and the junction held 9 bases outside the gene matches. Looked up from germline, CDR1 is KGHDR and CDR2 is SFDVKD. CDR3 in amino acids: CATAGTSGGSVYEQYF. CDR3 sequence (DNA): TGTGCCACCGCCGGGACTAGCGGGGGGTCTGTTTACGAGCAGTACTTC.

V gene TRBV5-6 combines with J gene TRBJ2-3; no firm D call. The germline V gene has CDR1 SGHDT and CDR2 YYEEEE. The germline V and J ends were trimmed by 4 bases and 3 bases, with 9 bases remaining between them. The CDR3 extends over 13 amino acids. The CDR3 sequence is CASSPVPTDTQYF. The CDR3 bases are TGTGCCAGCAGCCCGGTTCCGACAGATACGCAGTATTTT.

The genes are TRBV6-5 and TRBJ1-3, with TRBD1 as a possible D gene (5 bases). V lost 0 bases, J lost 0 bases, and 9 bases lay in between. Germline V CDR1 and CDR2: MNHEY, SVGAGI. CDR3 length: 16 residues. The CDR3 is CASSYSKGLSGNTIYF. The CDR3 bases are TGTGCCAGCAGTTACTCGAAGGGACTCTCTGGAAACACCATATATTTT.

The V call is TRBV10-3, the J call TRBJ1-2, with 7 bases fitting TRBD1. The CDR3 runs to 14 residues. J gave up 4 bases and V 2 bases, and 4 bases lay outside the gene matches. The V gene's germline CDR1 is ENHRY and CDR2 SYGVKD. This CDR3 reads CAISEETGFYGYTF. In DNA form, the CDR3 reads TGTGCCATCAGTGAGGAGACAGGGTTCTATGGCTACACCTTC.

The rearrangement links TRBV3-1 (or the pseudogene TRBV3-2) to TRBJ2-1, with 9 bases fitting TRBD1. This CDR3 is 15 amino acids long. CDR1 is LGHDT and CDR2 is YNNKEL in the germline V gene (reference sequence). Trimming removed 1 base from V and 9 bases from J; junction bases left unmatched: 7. For the CDR3, the DNA is TGTGCCAGCAGCCAAGCCAGGACAGGGGTGGGTGAGCAGTTCTTC. Translating it yields CASSQARTGVGEQFF.

Turning to this clone: Other DNA variants within this sample encode the same CDR3. The V call is TRBV19, the J call TRBJ1-2; 8 bases are a match to TRBD1. This CDR3 is 14 amino acids long. The germline CDR1 and CDR2 sequences are LNHDA and SQIVND (reference sequence). V gave up 3 bases and J gave up 4 bases; unmatched junction bases: 4. CDR3 protein: CASSIDRGGYGYTF. CDR3 nucleotide sequence: TGTGCCAGTAGTATCGACAGGGGAGGCTATGGCTACACCTTC.

The chain combines TRBV2 with TRBJ2-7, with a possible D match to TRBD1 (5 bases). Germline V CDR1 and CDR2: SNHLY, FYNNEI. The CDR3 contains 15 residues. Trimming shortened V by 7 bases and J by 3 bases, and 19 bases separated the two germline ends. CDR3 loop: CASILGAPEFYEQYF. Written as DNA, the CDR3 is TGTGCCAGCATCCTAGGGGCCCCCGAGTTCTACGAGCAGTACTTC.

The rearrangement joins TRBV2 to TRBJ1-2; 7 bases match TRBD1. Germline CDR1 SNHLY, CDR2 FYNNEI. V lost 9 bases, J lost 8 bases, and 12 bases stayed unmatched. The CDR3 length is 13 residues. In DNA form, the CDR3 reads TGTGCCAGTAAACCAGGGGGAGTTGGGGGCTACACCTTC. This gives the protein CASKPGGVGGYTF.

The chain recombines TRBV6-5 with TRBJ1-2; 8 bases line up with TRBD1. CDR1 and CDR2 from the germline V gene are MNHEY and SVGAGI. There are 13 residues in the CDR3. The V segment lost 4 bases and the J segment 5 bases; nucleotides outside the gene matches: 3. The CDR3 DNA follows: TGTGCCAGCAGTTCGGACAGGGTTTATGGCTACACCTTC. It specifies CASSSDRVYGYTF.